The text below deals with one T cell receptor (beta chain). These data are taken from a study of Ad26.COV2.S vaccination and SARS-CoV-2 variants. On the study more broadly: Donor was one of the participants in the Ad26.COV2.S arm of the COV1001 trial.

Treatment: 15 to 20 received Ad26.COV2.S at low or high dose, single or two shots; about five received placebo; per-sample allocation not given. Sampling was performed 63 days after the first vaccine or placebo injection. Using immunoSEQ multiplex PCR, the repertoire was profiled, and TCRdb retains in-frame clones only, with some absent. This sample has about 320,000 clones, with more than 70% found just once. CDR3 length: 15 residues. The germline CDR1 and CDR2 sequences are SGHDT and YYEEEE. V lost 4 bases and J lost 9; bases outside the gene matches: 11. This sequence joins TRBV5-6 and TRBJ2-1; TRBD2 aligns across 9 bases. The sample consisted of peripheral blood, taken in a trial of Ad26.COV2.S vaccine versus placebo. The TCR originated in a person between 18 and 65 years old who received the Ad26.COV2.S COVID-19 vaccine or a placebo. The CDR3 sequence: CASSRPRRGGREQFF. CDR3 coding DNA: TGTGCCAGCAGCCGTCCCCGGCGGGGGGGTCGTGAGCAGTTCTTC.